This is a list of T cell receptor beta chains from one sample in a study of T cell responses to AZD1222 COVID-19 vaccine. Some clones are missing from TCRdb's copy, which holds only in-frame ones; the method was immunoSEQ multiplex PCR. Counted here are some 150,000 clones, over 80% occurring once; the ten biggest clones make up roughly 4.3%. This specimen was peripheral blood, taken 28 days after the second dose of the MenACWY control vaccine. The receptors shown here come from an adult who received the MenACWY meningococcal vaccine as a control. The CDR3 runs from the conserved cysteine through the conserved F or W. D genes are given only for firm matches. Clone size, where shown, is once, few, many, or a class for clones that have expanded.

>TRBV2|TRBJ1-5|NA|TRBD1
CASSDRGLNQPQHF
TGTGCCAGCAGTGACAGGGGGCTGAACCAGCCCCAGCATTTT
>TRBV18|TRBJ2-5|NA|NA
CASSPIYSRERETQYF
TGTGCCAGCTCACCAATCTACAGCAGGGAGCGAGAGACCCAGTACTTC
>TRBV7-9|TRBJ2-3|NA|TRBD1
CASSTTGGADTQYF
TGTGCCAGCAGCACGACAGGGGGCGCAGATACGCAGTATTTT
>TRBV15|TRBJ1-6|NA|NA
CATSPGDRDNSPLHF
TGTGCCACCAGCCCAGGGGACCGCGATAATTCACCCCTCCACTTT
>TRBV10-2|TRBJ2-2|NA|TRBD2
CASSETSGGGLFF
TGCGCCAGCAGTGAGACTAGCGGGGGGGGGCTGTTTTTT
>TRBV2|TRBJ1-3|NA|NA
CASSAIAGPSGNTIYF
TGTGCCAGCAGTGCTATAGCAGGACCCTCTGGAAACACCATATATTTT
>TRBV3-1/TRBV3-2|TRBJ2-7|NA|TRBD2
CASSQDWGDSGRNSYEQYF
TGTGCCAGCAGCCAAGATTGGGGAGATAGCGGGCGGAATTCCTACGAGCAGTACTTC
>TRBV24-1|TRBJ2-5|few|NA
CATSDPQETQYF
TGTGCCACCAGTGATCCCCAAGAGACCCAGTACTTC
>TRBV7-8|TRBJ2-3|NA|NA
CASSLATVGDSGADTQYF
TGTGCCAGCAGCTTAGCGACGGTGGGGGATAGCGGAGCCGATACGCAGTATTTT
>TRBV15|TRBJ1-6|once|TRBD1
CATARDRVISPLHF
TGTGCCACCGCCCGGGACAGGGTGATTTCACCCCTCCACTTT
>TRBV3-1/TRBV3-2|TRBJ2-1|once|TRBD2
CASSQGDGRAGEQFF
TGTGCCAGCAGCCAAGGCGACGGGAGGGCCGGGGAGCAGTTCTTC
>TRBV19|TRBJ2-7|NA|NA
CASSSRGLPSAEQYF
TGTGCCAGTAGTTCTCGGGGACTCCCCTCGGCCGAGCAGTACTTC
>TRBV28|TRBJ2-7|NA|TRBD2
CASRLTSGTSYEQYF
TGTGCCAGCAGACTGACTAGCGGCACATCCTACGAGCAGTACTTC
>TRBV25-1|TRBJ2-2|NA|TRBD1
CASNDRVTGELFF
TGTGCCAGCAATGACAGGGTGACCGGGGAGCTGTTTTTT
>TRBV6-4|TRBJ1-1|few|NA
CASSPQGSSTEAFF
TGTGCCAGCAGTCCGCAGGGGAGTTCCACTGAAGCTTTCTTT
>TRBV4-2|TRBJ2-5|NA|TRBD2
CASSPLGEGPETQYF
TGTGCCAGCAGCCCCCTAGGGGAGGGTCCGGAGACCCAGTACTTC